This TCR beta chain was identified in a study of identical twins. Study-wide findings and caveats: In monozygotic twins, models underestimated the sharing of out-of-frame TCR alpha.

TCRdb passed the 5' RACE reads through MiXCR, listing each CDR3 protein once. The repertoire has about 240,000 distinct CDR3 sequences, more than 9.5% of them found once; the top ten carry approximately 4%. This CDR3 spans 14 amino acids. Germline V gene lookup returns CDR1 SEHNR and CDR2 FQNEAQ (reference sequence). V lost 5 bases to trimming and J lost 5 bases; unmatched junction nucleotides: 8. In this sample, this clonotype turned up a few times. The antigen is unknown. These data were likewise used in another study, on yellow fever vaccine responses in identical twins.

The receptor's source is a woman under 30 in good health. The chain joins TRBV7-9 to TRBJ2-5, with 7 positions matching TRBD1. The sample taken for sequencing was memory (CD45RO+) T cells sorted from blood. CDR3 nucleotides: TGTGCCAGCAGCCACGGGACAGCAGGGGAGACCCAGTACTTC. It translates to CASSHGTAGETQYF.